This T cell receptor beta chain originates from a study of blood T cell repertoires in COVID-19. Sequencing was performed with immunoSEQ multiplex PCR; in TCRdb, only in-frame clones are kept and a portion is missing. The profile covers 220,000 or so clones, with around 90% appearing a single time and more than 12% taken by the ten largest. Individuals aged about 18 to 89 years were recruited from approximately 22 US areas. Allocation to cohorts depended on clinical history reported by the participants. The germline V gene encodes CDR1 SEHNR and CDR2 FQNEAQ (reference sequence). The V gene lost 5 bases and the J gene lost 4 bases, with 14 bases spanning the gap. The CDR3 sequence is 14 residues long. This clone was counted once.

The chain recombines TRBV7-9 with TRBJ1-2, with D unclear. Sequences were obtained from PBMCs or T cells enriched from blood (not recorded which). The sequence came from a man younger than 45 who had been exposed to COVID-19. Here the CDR3 reads CASSRVRDIYGYTF. The CDR3 nucleotides read TGTGCCAGCAGCCGGGTACGGGATATCTATGGCTACACCTTC.